The rows below give T cell receptor beta chains drawn from one sample of a study of blood T cell repertoires in COVID-19. The table came from immunoSEQ multiplex PCR; TCRdb's copy has only in-frame clones and leaves some out. This table holds 40,000 or so clones, approximately 80% found once. The sample taken for sequencing was peripheral blood. Receptors were obtained from a human donor with acute or convalescent COVID-19. The donor label of this sample is uncertain. Each CDR3 is given with its conserved first and last residue. D genes are given only for firm matches. Rows may omit the clone size; those that give it use once, few, many or a size class.

V: TRBV28; D: -; size: -; J: TRBJ1-5; CDR3: CASSIEGNQPQHF; DNA: TGTGCCAGCAGTATAGAAGGCAATCAGCCCCAGCATTTT
V: TRBV5-1; D: -; size: -; J: TRBJ1-2; CDR3: CASSSGSTRINGYTF; DNA: TGCGCCAGCAGCTCCGGTTCGACAAGGATAAATGGCTACACCTTC
V: TRBV7-3; D: TRBD1; size: -; J: TRBJ2-3; CDR3: CASSLGDSRTDTQYF; DNA: TGTGCCAGCAGCTTAGGGGACAGCCGCACAGATACGCAGTATTTT
V: TRBV19; D: TRBD1; size: once; J: TRBJ1-1; CDR3: CASRDRGGSYTEAFF; DNA: TGTGCCAGTAGGGACAGGGGTGGTAGTTACACTGAAGCTTTCTTT
V: TRBV5-6; D: TRBD1; size: -; J: TRBJ1-4; CDR3: CASSLGQGFGEKLFF; DNA: TGTGCCAGCAGCTTGGGACAGGGGTTCGGCGAAAAACTGTTTTTT
V: TRBV5-4; D: -; size: -; J: TRBJ2-3; CDR3: CASSPSGTDTQYF; DNA: TGTGCCAGCAGCCCTAGCGGCACAGATACGCAGTATTTT
V: TRBV6-2/TRBV6-3; D: -; size: -; J: TRBJ1-1; CDR3: CASSSNPYTTANTEAFF; DNA: TGTGCCAGCAGTTCCAATCCGTACACCACCGCGAACACTGAAGCTTTCTTT
V: TRBV19; D: -; size: -; J: TRBJ2-1; CDR3: CASSMGLGYEQFF; DNA: TGTGCCAGTAGTATGGGGCTTGGTTATGAGCAGTTCTTC
V: TRBV19; D: -; size: -; J: TRBJ2-1; CDR3: CASRAKRAEYEQFF; DNA: TGTGCCAGTAGGGCCAAGCGGGCTGAATACGAGCAGTTCTTC
V: TRBV5-5; D: -; size: once; J: TRBJ1-3; CDR3: CASSPSGYSGNTIYF; DNA: TGTGCCAGCAGTCCTAGTGGATACTCTGGAAACACCATATATTTT